Detailed here is one TCR beta chain. What it recognizes is unknown. Method: immunoSEQ multiplex PCR; TCRdb's copy keeps in-frame clones and lacks some. Altogether more than 9,000 clones are present, 76% being singletons, with the ten largest covering 20% to 25%. This entry comes from a study of OX40 agonist ivuxolimab in advanced cancers. Study in general: Administration of intravenous ivuxolimab to patients occurred every 2 weeks at 0.01 to 10 mg/kg. In three patients, partial responses were observed, one with hepatocellular carcinoma and two with cutaneous melanoma. Study observations and caveats: Partial responders treated at 0.1-3.0 mg/kg exhibited clonal expansion among the lowest measured.

The CDR3 length is 16 residues. Germline lookup yields CDR1 SGDLS and CDR2 YYNGEE. V lost 6 bases to trimming and J lost 5 bases; unmatched junction nucleotides: 11. The chain combines TRBV9 with TRBJ2-1, with 10 positions matching TRBD2. This receptor was obtained from an adult with an advanced solid tumor such as melanoma, head and neck, liver or kidney cancer. Sequences were derived from CD4+ or CD8+ T cells sorted from blood, sampled in a trial of the OX40 agonist ivuxolimab. CDR3 sequence: CASTPMGSGGDNEQFF. CDR3 sequence (DNA): TGTGCCAGCACCCCAATGGGCAGCGGGGGGGACAATGAGCAGTTCTTC.